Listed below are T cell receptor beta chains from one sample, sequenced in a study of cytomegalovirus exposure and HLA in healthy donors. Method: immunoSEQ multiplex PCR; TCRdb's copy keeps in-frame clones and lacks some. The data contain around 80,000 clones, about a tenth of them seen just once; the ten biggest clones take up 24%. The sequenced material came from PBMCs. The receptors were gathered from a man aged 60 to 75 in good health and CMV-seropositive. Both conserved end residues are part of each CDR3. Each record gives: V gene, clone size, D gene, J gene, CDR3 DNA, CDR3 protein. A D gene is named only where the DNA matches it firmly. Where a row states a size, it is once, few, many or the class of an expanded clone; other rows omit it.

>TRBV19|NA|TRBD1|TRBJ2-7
TGTGCCAGTAGGTCGGGACAGGGGGCGCGGGACGAGCAGTACTTC
CASRSGQGARDEQYF
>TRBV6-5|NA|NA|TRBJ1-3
TGTGCCAGCAGTTACGGTACAGGGTCTGGAAACACCATATATTTT
CASSYGTGSGNTIYF
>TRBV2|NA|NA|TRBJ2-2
TGTGCCAGCAGTGTGAGGCGAGCGAACACCGGGGAGCTGTTTTTT
CASSVRRANTGELFF
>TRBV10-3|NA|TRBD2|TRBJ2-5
TGTGCCATCAGTGAGTCTCCTAGCGGATTGGGAGAGACCCAGTACTTC
CAISESPSGLGETQYF
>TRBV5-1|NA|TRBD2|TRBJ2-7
TGCGCCAGCAGCTCGACTAGCGGGATGTACTCCTACGAGCAGTACTTC
CASSSTSGMYSYEQYF
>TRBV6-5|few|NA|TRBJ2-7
TGTGCCAGCAGTCTGGGGCAGGGGTACGAGCAGTACTTC
CASSLGQGYEQYF
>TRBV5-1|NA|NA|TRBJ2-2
TGCGCCAGCAGCTTGGAAGCGGCAGTAACCACCGGGGAGCTGTTTTTT
CASSLEAAVTTGELFF
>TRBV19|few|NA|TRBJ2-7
TGTGCCAGTAGTATCCGACAGTCCTACGAGCAGTACTTC
CASSIRQSYEQYF
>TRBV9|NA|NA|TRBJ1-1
TGTGCCAGCTCGGGGGGGCAGCCTAACACTGAAGCTTTCTTT
CASSGGQPNTEAFF
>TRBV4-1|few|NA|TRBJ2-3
TGCGCCAGCAGCCAAGGTTTGGGCGTTACTAGCACAGATACGCAGTATTTT
CASSQGLGVTSTDTQYF
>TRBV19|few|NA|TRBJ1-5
TGTGCCAGTAGTACCAACAGGGAGAGGCAGCCCCAGCATTTT
CASSTNRERQPQHF
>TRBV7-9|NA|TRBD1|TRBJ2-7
TGTGCCAGCAGCTTTCGGGACAGCTCCTACGAGCAGTACTTC
CASSFRDSSYEQYF
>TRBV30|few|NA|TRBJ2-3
TGTGCCTGGACCGGCGGGGGCGGGAGCCCAGATACGCAGTATTTT
CAWTGGGGSPDTQYF
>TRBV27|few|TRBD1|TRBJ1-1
TGTGCCAGCAGTTTAGAAAACAGGGGCACTGAAGCTTTCTTT
CASSLENRGTEAFF
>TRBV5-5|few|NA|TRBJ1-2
TGTGCCAGCAGCTTGGATCTACAGGGTACTGGCTATGGCTACACCTTC
CASSLDLQGTGYGYTF
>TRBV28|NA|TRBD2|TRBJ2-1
TGTGCCAGCAGCCCGTCGGGGGGGGTCTACAATGAGCAGTTCTTC
CASSPSGGVYNEQFF
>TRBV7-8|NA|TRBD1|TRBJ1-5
TGTGCCACACTCCAGGGGGCGGGAAGCAATCAGCCCCAGCATTTT
CATLQGAGSNQPQHF
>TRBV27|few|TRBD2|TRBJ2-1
TGTGCCAGCAGTTTAGCTCTAGCGGGGGGGTCACTATCCTACAATGAGCAGTTCTTC
CASSLALAGGSLSYNEQFF
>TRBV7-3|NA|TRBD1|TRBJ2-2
TGTGCCAGCAGCGCAGACAGGGGGTCGGACACCGGGGAGCTGTTTTTT
CASSADRGSDTGELFF
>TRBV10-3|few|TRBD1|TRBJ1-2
TGTGCCACCACCGGGACAGGAGAGACCTATGGCTACACCTTC
CATTGTGETYGYTF
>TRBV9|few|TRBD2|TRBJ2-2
TGTGCCAGCAGCCCCCCAACTAGCGGGGGGCACGGGGAGCTGTTTTTT
CASSPPTSGGHGELFF
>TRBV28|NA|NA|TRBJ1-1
TGTGCCAGCGGGGCTCCGGGTAACACTGAAGCTTTCTTT
CASGAPGNTEAFF
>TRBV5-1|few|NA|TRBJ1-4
TGCGCCAGCAGCTTGGGCCTAGGTGAAAAACTGTTTTTT
CASSLGLGEKLFF
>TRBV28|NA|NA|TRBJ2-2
TGTGCCAGCAGTTTAGAGTCCACCGGGGAGCTGTTTTTT
CASSLESTGELFF
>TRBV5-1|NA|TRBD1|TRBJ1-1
TGCGCCAGCAGCTTGGAAGGGGGCCCGACAACTGAAGCTTTCTTT
CASSLEGGPTTEAFF
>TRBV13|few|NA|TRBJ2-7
TGTGCCAGCAGCCAGGCCTACGAGCAGTACTTC
CASSQAYEQYF
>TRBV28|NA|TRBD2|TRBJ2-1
TGTGCCAGCAGCTCTCTAGCGGGAGGAAACAATGAGCAGTTCTTC
CASSSLAGGNNEQFF
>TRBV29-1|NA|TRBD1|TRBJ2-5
TGCAGCGTTGAAGGTGAGACAGGGACCAAGACCCAGTACTTC
CSVEGETGTKTQYF
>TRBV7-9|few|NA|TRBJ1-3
TGTGCCAGCAGCTTAGGGGGACAATCTGGAAACACCATATATTTT
CASSLGGQSGNTIYF
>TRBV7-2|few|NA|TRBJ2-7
TGTGCCAGCAGCCCATCCCCCCTGCGGGTTAGCTCCTACGAGCAGTACTTC
CASSPSPLRVSSYEQYF
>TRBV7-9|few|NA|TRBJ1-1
TGTGCCAGCAGCCCTTCCGGGGACACTGAAGCTTTCTTT
CASSPSGDTEAFF
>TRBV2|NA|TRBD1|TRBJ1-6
TGTGCCAGCAGACGGACAGGCTACTCACCCCTCCACTTT
CASRRTGYSPLHF
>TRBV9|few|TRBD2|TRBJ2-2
TGTGCCAGCAGCGTAGTTAGCGGGAGGGCCAACGGGGAGCTGTTTTTT
CASSVVSGRANGELFF
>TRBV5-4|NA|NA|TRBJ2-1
TGTGCCAGCAGCTTGGGGCAGTACAATGAGCAGTTCTTC
CASSLGQYNEQFF
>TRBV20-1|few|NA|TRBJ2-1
TGCTGCGGGACCTCCTACAATGAGCAGTTCTTC
CCGTSYNEQFF
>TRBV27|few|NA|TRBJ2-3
TGTGCCAGCAGTGTACCTTTTGTGGGAGGCCCACGCACAGATACGCAGTATTTT
CASSVPFVGGPRTDTQYF
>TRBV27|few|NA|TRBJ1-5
TGTGCCAGCAGTTTAAACACCTTCGGCAATCAGCCCCAGCATTTT
CASSLNTFGNQPQHF
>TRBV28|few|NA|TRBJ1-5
TGTGCCAGCAGCACCCATAGGCGGGGGGGTCAGCCCCAGCATTTT
CASSTHRRGGQPQHF
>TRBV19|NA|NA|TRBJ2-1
TGTGCCAGTAGTATGTCGCTAGCGAGGACCAACAATGAGCAGTTCTTC
CASSMSLARTNNEQFF
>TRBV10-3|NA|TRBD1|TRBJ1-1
TGTGCCATTAGGACAGGGGGTATGAACACTGAAGCTTTCTTT
CAIRTGGMNTEAFF
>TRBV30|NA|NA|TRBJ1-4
TGTGCCTGGACGACTAGCCTCGGTGAAAAACTGTTTTTT
CAWTTSLGEKLFF
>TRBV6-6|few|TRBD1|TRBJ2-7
TGTGCCAGCAGGACAACAGGGGGGCGGGGCGAGCAGTACTTC
CASRTTGGRGEQYF
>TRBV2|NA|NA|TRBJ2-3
TGTGCCAGCAGTTACACAGATACGCAGTATTTT
CASSYTDTQYF
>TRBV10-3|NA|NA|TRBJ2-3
TGTGCCATCAGTGGACTAGGGGAGGTCGATACGCAGTATTTT
CAISGLGEVDTQYF
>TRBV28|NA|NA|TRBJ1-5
TGTGCCAGCAGAGTGGGGGGTACTCAGCCCCAGCATTTT
CASRVGGTQPQHF
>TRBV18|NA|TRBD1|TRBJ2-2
TGCGCCAGCTCACCGACGACAGGGGGCACCGGGGAGCTGTTTTTT
CASSPTTGGTGELFF
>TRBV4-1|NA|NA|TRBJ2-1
TGCGCCAGCAGCCGCCTTGGCGCTAGTATGGATGAGCAGTTCTTC
CASSRLGASMDEQFF
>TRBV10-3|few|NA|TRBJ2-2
TGTGCCATCAGTGCCGTCTCCGGGGAGCTGTTTTTT
CAISAVSGELFF
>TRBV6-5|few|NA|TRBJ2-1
TGTGCCAGCAGTTCCGTGGACAGTGGGCAGTTCTTC
CASSSVDSGQFF
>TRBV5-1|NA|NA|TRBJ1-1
TGCGCCAGCAGCCGGACGGGGTCAGGTGAAGCTTTCTTT
CASSRTGSGEAFF
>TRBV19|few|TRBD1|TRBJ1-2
TGTGCCAGTAACCGGGACAGGGTAGACGGCTACACCTTC
CASNRDRVDGYTF
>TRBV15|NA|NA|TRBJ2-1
TGTGCCACCAGCAGAGGGCGAGGGGGAACCTACAATGAGCAGTTCTTC
CATSRGRGGTYNEQFF
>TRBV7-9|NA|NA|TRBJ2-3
TGTGCCAGCAGCTCGCCGAAGGGGGGGGGAAACACAGATACGCAGTATTTT
CASSSPKGGGNTDTQYF
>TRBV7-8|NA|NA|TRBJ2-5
TGTGCCAGCAGCCCTTTACTAGAGCAAGAGACCCAGTACTTC
CASSPLLEQETQYF